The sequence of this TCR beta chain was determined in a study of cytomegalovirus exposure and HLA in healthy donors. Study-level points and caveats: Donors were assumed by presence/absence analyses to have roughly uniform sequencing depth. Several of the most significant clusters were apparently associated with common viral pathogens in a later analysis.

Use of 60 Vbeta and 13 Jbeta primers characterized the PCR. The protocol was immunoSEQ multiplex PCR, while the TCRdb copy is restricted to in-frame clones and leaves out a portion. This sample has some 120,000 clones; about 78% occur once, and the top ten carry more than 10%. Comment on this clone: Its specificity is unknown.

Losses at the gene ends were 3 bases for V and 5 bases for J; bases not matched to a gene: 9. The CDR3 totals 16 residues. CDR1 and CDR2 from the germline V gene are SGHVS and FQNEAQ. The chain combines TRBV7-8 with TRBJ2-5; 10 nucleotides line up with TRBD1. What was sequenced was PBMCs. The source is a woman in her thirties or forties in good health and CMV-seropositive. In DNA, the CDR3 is TGTGCCAGCAGCTTTTTCGTCCGGGACAGGGGTGAGACCCAGTACTTC. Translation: CASSFFVRDRGETQYF.